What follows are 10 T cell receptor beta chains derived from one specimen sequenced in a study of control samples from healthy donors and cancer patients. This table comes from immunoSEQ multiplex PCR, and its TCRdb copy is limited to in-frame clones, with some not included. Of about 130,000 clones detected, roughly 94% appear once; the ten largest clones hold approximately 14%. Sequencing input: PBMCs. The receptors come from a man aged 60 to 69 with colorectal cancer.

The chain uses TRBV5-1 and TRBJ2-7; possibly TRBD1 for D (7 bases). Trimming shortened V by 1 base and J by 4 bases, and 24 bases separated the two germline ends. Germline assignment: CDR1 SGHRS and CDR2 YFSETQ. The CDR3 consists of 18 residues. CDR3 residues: CASSLHQTGYDRGYEQYF. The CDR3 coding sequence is TGCGCCAGCAGCTTGCACCAGACAGGGTACGACCGGGGGTACGAGCAGTACTTC.

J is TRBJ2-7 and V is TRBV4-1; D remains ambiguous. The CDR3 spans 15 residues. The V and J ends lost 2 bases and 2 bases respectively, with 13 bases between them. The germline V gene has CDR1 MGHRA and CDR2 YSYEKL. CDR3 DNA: TGCGCCAGCAGCCAACGTCAAGGATGGACCTACGAGCAGTACTTC. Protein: CASSQRQGWTYEQYF.

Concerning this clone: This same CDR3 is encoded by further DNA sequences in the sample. The CDR3 DNA reads as TGTGCCAGCAGTGAAGGGGGAGGATCCTACGAGCAGTACTTC. Protein sequence: CASSEGGGSYEQYF. The chain combines TRBV6-1 with TRBJ2-7; perhaps TRBD2 as D (6 bases). This CDR3 has 14 residues. Trimming removed 1 base at V and 1 base at J, with 8 bases between. Germline V gene data show CDR1 as MNHNS and CDR2 as SASEGT.

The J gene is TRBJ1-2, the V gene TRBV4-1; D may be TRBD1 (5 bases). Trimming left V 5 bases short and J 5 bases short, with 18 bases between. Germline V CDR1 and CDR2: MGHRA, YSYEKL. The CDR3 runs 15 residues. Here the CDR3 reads CASSETGGLWYGYTF. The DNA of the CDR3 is TGCGCCAGCAGCGAAACAGGCGGTCTTTGGTATGGCTACACCTTC.

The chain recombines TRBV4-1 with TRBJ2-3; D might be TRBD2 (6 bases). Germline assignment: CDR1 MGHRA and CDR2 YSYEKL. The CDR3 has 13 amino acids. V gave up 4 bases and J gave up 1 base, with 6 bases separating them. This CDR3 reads CASSPGGTDTQYF. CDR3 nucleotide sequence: TGCGCCAGCAGCCCGGGGGGCACAGATACGCAGTATTTT.

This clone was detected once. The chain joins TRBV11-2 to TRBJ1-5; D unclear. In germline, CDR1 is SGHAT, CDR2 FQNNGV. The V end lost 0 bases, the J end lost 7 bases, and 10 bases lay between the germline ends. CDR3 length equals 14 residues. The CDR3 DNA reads TGTGCCAGCAGCTTAGATCGAAACGGACAGCCCCAGCATTTT. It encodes CASSLDRNGQPQHF.

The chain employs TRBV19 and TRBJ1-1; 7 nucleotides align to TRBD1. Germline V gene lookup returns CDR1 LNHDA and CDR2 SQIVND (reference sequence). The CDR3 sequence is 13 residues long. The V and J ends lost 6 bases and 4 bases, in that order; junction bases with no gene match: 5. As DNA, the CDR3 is TGTGCCAGTAGGCCCTCAGGGGGCACTGAAGCTTTCTTT. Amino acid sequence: CASRPSGGTEAFF.

The CDR3 is CASSSTGHTFYTF. The CDR3 DNA reads as TGTGCCAGCAGCTCTACGGGACACACTTTCTACACCTTC. This chain connects TRBV7-2 to TRBJ1-2, with a tentative D call TRBD1 (6 bases). Trimming stripped 4 bases from V and 10 bases from J, with 16 bases between. The CDR3 consists of 13 residues. Germline V lookup: CDR1 SGHTA, CDR2 FQGNSA.

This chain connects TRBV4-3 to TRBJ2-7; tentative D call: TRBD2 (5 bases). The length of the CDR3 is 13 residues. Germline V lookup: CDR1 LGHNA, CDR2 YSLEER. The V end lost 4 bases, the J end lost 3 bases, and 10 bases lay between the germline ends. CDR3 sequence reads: CASSPDEGYEQYF. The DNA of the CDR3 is TGCGCCAGCAGCCCAGACGAGGGCTACGAGCAGTACTTC.

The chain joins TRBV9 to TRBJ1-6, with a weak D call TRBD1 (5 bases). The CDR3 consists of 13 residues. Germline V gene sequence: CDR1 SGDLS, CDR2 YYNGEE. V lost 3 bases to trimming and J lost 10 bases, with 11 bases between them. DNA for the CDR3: TGTGCCAGCAGCGCCAGGGAGTTCTCACCCCTCCACTTT. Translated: CASSAREFSPLHF.